Listed below are T cell receptor beta chains from one sample, sequenced in a study of blood T cell repertoires in COVID-19. Data came from immunoSEQ multiplex PCR; TCRdb stores just in-frame clones and leaves some out. In the table there are approximately 170,000 clones, 80% to 90% of which are singletons. Sequenced material: peripheral blood. The receptors here all came from a woman of 80 years or more with acute or convalescent COVID-19. The CDR3 runs from the conserved cysteine through the conserved F or W. The D gene is left open where the match is weak. Only part of the rows carry a size: once, few, many, or a class if the clone is expanded.

D gene	clone size	V gene	J gene	CDR3 DNA	CDR3 protein
-	-	TRBV14	TRBJ2-1	TGTGCCAGCAGCCAAGTGGGGGCGGGAGCCCGGGGTGAGCAGTTCTTC	CASSQVGAGARGEQFF
-	-	TRBV19	TRBJ2-7	TGTGCCAGTAGTATCCCCCAGGGGTCCGTGAGCTACGAGCAGTACTTC	CASSIPQGSVSYEQYF
TRBD1	-	TRBV3-1/TRBV3-2	TRBJ1-2	TGTGCCAGCAGCCTTGGTCAAGGGGGCCGCGGCTACACCTTC	CASSLGQGGRGYTF
TRBD1	-	TRBV5-6	TRBJ1-2	TGTGCCAGCAGCTCGACGGACAGGAGGTCGGGTGGCTACACCTTC	CASSSTDRRSGGYTF
TRBD1	-	TRBV6-2/TRBV6-3	TRBJ1-5	TGTGCCAGCAGCCGGGGACAGGGTGATCAGCCCCAGCATTTT	CASSRGQGDQPQHF
TRBD1	once	TRBV6-5	TRBJ1-3	TGTGCCAGCAGTTACCGGGGACAGAGCTCTGGAAACACCATATATTTT	CASSYRGQSSGNTIYF
TRBD1	-	TRBV19	TRBJ1-2	TGTGCCAGTAGGACCTGGACAGGGGATAACTATGGCTACACCTTC	CASRTWTGDNYGYTF
TRBD2	-	TRBV7-2	TRBJ2-3	TGTGCCAGCAGCTTAGGACTAGCAACAGATACGCAGTATTTT	CASSLGLATDTQYF
TRBD2	once	TRBV19	TRBJ2-2	TGTGCCAGTAGTATAAGCGGGGTCACGGGCCCCGGGGAGCTGTTTTTT	CASSISGVTGPGELFF
TRBD1	-	TRBV9	TRBJ1-6	TGTGCCAGCAGCGCCGGACAGGGAGGTTCACCCCTCCACTTT	CASSAGQGGSPLHF
TRBD2	-	TRBV5-5	TRBJ2-5	TGTGCCAGCACCTATAGCGGGGGGTACCAAGAGACCCAGTACTTC	CASTYSGGYQETQYF
-	-	TRBV4-3	TRBJ1-5	TGCGCCAGCAGCCAAACCGGGCCCGGGGAGCCCCAGCATTTT	CASSQTGPGEPQHF
TRBD2	-	TRBV7-2	TRBJ2-2	TGTGCCAGCAGCTTGTCCGGGGGGGCGAACACCGGGGAGCTGTTTTTT	CASSLSGGANTGELFF
TRBD1	-	TRBV12-3/TRBV12-4	TRBJ2-4	TGTGCCAGCAGTTTCGACAGGGGAGACATTCAGTACTTC	CASSFDRGDIQYF
TRBD1	-	TRBV30	TRBJ2-3	TGTGCCTGGGACAGGGCTAATACGCAGTATTTT	CAWDRANTQYF
TRBD1	few	TRBV6-2/TRBV6-3	TRBJ1-5	TGTGCCAGCAGTTACAGCCAGACTACAGGGGGCATTCAGCCCCAGCATTTT	CASSYSQTTGGIQPQHF
-	-	TRBV6-2/TRBV6-3	TRBJ2-7	TGTGCCAGCAGTTACCCCGCCTACGAGCAGTACTTC	CASSYPAYEQYF
TRBD2	-	TRBV3-1/TRBV3-2	TRBJ2-4	TGTGCCAGCAGCCAAGTGCCCCCGACTAGCGGGGGGGCCTCGGGCAAAAACATTCAGTACTTC	CASSQVPPTSGGASGKNIQYF
-	-	TRBV25-1	TRBJ1-4	TGTGCCAGCAGTGAATGGGTGGCGGGGGGTAATGAAAAACTGTTTTTT	CASSEWVAGGNEKLFF
TRBD2	-	TRBV5-4	TRBJ2-1	TGTGCCAGCAGCCGAGAACCTAGCGGGGGGATATACGGTGAGCAGTTCTTC	CASSREPSGGIYGEQFF
-	few	TRBV9	TRBJ1-1	TGTGCCAGCAGCGTAGATCAGGGCTTGAACACTGAAGCTTTCTTT	CASSVDQGLNTEAFF
-	-	TRBV9	TRBJ2-2	TGTGCCAGCAGCGGGAGGTCGGGACATGCAGCCGGGGAGCTGTTTTTT	CASSGRSGHAAGELFF
-	once	TRBV27	TRBJ2-1	TGTGCCAGCAGTCATGAAGGGACAAGGGGCCAGGAGCAGTTCTTC	CASSHEGTRGQEQFF
-	-	TRBV5-1	TRBJ2-1	TGCGCCAGCAGCTTGGCTTCTAGCTCCTACAATGAGCAGTTCTTC	CASSLASSSYNEQFF